The source of this T cell receptor (beta chain) is a study of shared clonotypes between healthy human individuals. Study-wide points: The sole specimen, blood, was sampled, and tissue repertoires likely differ.

Concerning this clone: As yet, its antigen is unknown.

CDR3 size: 15 residues. With 1 base removed from V and 4 bases from J, the gap between germline ends came to 8 bases. In germline, CDR1 is SGHDN, CDR2 FVKESK. The method was immunoSEQ multiplex PCR; TCRdb's version includes in-frame clones alone and lacks a portion of them. This sample has approximately 530,000 clones; about 96% occur once, and the top ten carry about 0.064%. The genes are TRBV14 and TRBJ2-6, with TRBD2 as a possible D gene (5 bases). Sequencing was performed on naive CD4+ T cells sorted from blood. The subset denotes: CD45RA+ positively selected. The origin of this receptor is a woman aged 25 to 39 in good health. CDR3 in DNA: TGTGCCAGCAGCCAAGGAGGGTCCGGGGCCAACGTCCTGACTTTC. Encoded protein: CASSQGGSGANVLTF.